The clone carrying this T cell receptor beta chain was seen repeatedly, ten times or more. What it binds is unknown. The sample comes from a study of Graves' ophthalmopathy and Graves' hyperthyroidism. Study-wide results and caveats: Predictions made by the model for ophthalmopathy progression reached roughly 70% sensitivity and about 72% specificity.

RNA served as the template for amplifying TCR beta CDR3 regions. HTBI primers were employed in first-round RT-PCR, then a second-round multiplex PCR followed. TCRdb processed the multiplex PCR reads anew with MiXCR; each CDR3 protein has one entry. The table lists 680,000 or so distinct CDR3 sequences, approximately 21% of them singletons. Trimming took 5 bases from V and 9 from J, leaving 11 bases between them. Germline-derived CDR1 and CDR2 are LNHDA and SQIVND (reference sequence). The CDR3 has 13 amino acids. The chain combines TRBV19 with TRBJ1-6; perhaps TRBD1 as D (6 bases). This TCR came from a woman aged 18-29 years with stable Graves' hyperthyroidism. Some clones in this sample may be carry-over from other donors' samples. Sequenced: peripheral blood. CDR3 in DNA: TGTGCCAGTAGTCCAGGACAGAGTTCACCCCTCCACTTT. Its translation: CASSPGQSSPLHF.